A single sample is the source of the 24 T cell receptor beta chains below, sequenced in a study of STAT3 mutations in large granular lymphocyte leukemia. The antigens these receptors bind are not known. Notes on the study in general: Every T-LGLL patient had at least one immunodominant TCRbeta clonotype.

TCRdb's copy holds only in-frame clones and misses some; the assay was immunoSEQ multiplex PCR. The sample holds under 35,000 clones, roughly 80% seen once. The sequenced sample was peripheral blood mononuclear cells. These receptors all stem from a woman in her forties or fifties with T-cell large granular lymphocyte leukemia. Some clones in this sample may be carry-over from other donors' samples.

The chain combines TRBV28 with TRBJ1-5, with D perhaps matching TRBD1 (5 bases). Germline V gene data show CDR1 as MDHEN and CDR2 as SYDVKM. The CDR3 sequence is 16 residues long. Trimming left V 5 bases short and J 0 bases short, with 14 bases between. This CDR3 is CASSPGGVLSNQPQHF. The CDR3 region has the DNA TGTGCCAGCAGTCCCGGGGGGGTTCTTAGCAATCAGCCCCAGCATTTT. Together with reference TRBV28 and TRBJ1-5, the CDR3 gives the full variable domain: DVKVTQSSRYLVKRTGEKVFLECVQDMDHENMFWYRQDPGLGLRLIYFSYDVKMKEKGDIPEGYSVSREKKERFSLILESASTNQTSMYLCASSPGGVLSNQPQHFGDGTRLSIL.

V usage is TRBV18 and J usage is TRBJ2-1, with D possibly matching TRBD1 (7 bases). The V gene lost 1 base and the J gene lost 11 bases, with 21 bases spanning the gap. This CDR3 spans 16 amino acids. Germline loops: CDR1 KGHSH, CDR2 LQKENI. Written as DNA, the CDR3 is TGTGCCAGCTCACCACAGTTGGACAGGACTACAATGAAGCAGTTCTTC. Protein: CASSPQLDRTTMKQFF.

The chain links TRBV25-1 to TRBJ2-7; D gene ambiguous. Trimming removed 5 bases from V and 3 bases from J, with 11 bases in between. The CDR3 is 13 amino acids. Germline V gives CDR1 MGHDK, CDR2 SYGVNS. CDR3 nucleotide sequence: TGTGCCAGCAGTAGCACGGGTTACTACGAGCAGTACTTC. Translation: CASSSTGYYEQYF.

This clone was seen a single time. The rearrangement links TRBV7-8 to TRBJ2-3; D is ambiguous. The CDR3 extends over 16 amino acids. Between the trimmed V and J ends, which lost 1 base and 2 bases, there was a span of 13 bases. The germline CDR1 and CDR2 sequences are SGHVS and FQNEAQ. CDR3 sequence: CASSLGARRLTDTQYF. The CDR3 DNA follows: TGTGCCAGCAGCTTAGGAGCGCGTCGCCTCACAGATACGCAGTATTTT.

The rearrangement joins TRBV4-1 to TRBJ1-1; 9 bases are shared with TRBD1. The CDR3 loop spans 15 amino acids. With 0 bases clipped from V and 14 bases from J, the junction kept 13 bases outside the gene matches. CDR1 is MGHRA and CDR2 is YSYEKL in the germline V gene. CDR3 loop: CASSQDGRGQGLTFF. The DNA for the CDR3 is TGCGCCAGCAGCCAAGATGGGAGGGGACAGGGCCTCACCTTCTTT.

The CDR3 nucleotides read TGTGCCAGTAGTGTCGCAGGGACCCAAGAGACCCAGTACTTC. It translates to CASSVAGTQETQYF. The chain joins TRBV19 to TRBJ2-5, with D tentatively TRBD1 or TRBD2 (5 bases each). The CDR3 length is 14 residues. Germline CDR1 LNHDA, CDR2 SQIVND (reference sequence). Trimming took 5 bases from V and 1 from J, leaving 11 bases between them.

The CDR3 protein is CASSWGITEAFF. Written as DNA, the CDR3 is TGTGCCAGCAGTTGGGGCATCACTGAAGCTTTCTTT. This rearrangement joins TRBV28 to TRBJ1-1, with a tentative D call TRBD1 (5 bases). The CDR3 is 12 amino acids. Germline loops: CDR1 MDHEN, CDR2 SYDVKM. Trimming removed 4 bases at V and 4 bases at J, with 7 bases between.

The chain employs TRBV7-9 and TRBJ2-2; unclear D gene. This CDR3 is built from 15 residues. Deletions cut 3 bases from V and 7 bases from J, with 15 bases between. Germline V gene sequence: CDR1 SEHNR, CDR2 FQNEAQ (reference sequence). Written as DNA, the CDR3 is TGTGCCAGCAGCTTTTGGACGCTTCCCGACGGGGAGCTGTTTTTT. This sequence encodes CASSFWTLPDGELFF.

This clone was detected only a few times. The V call is TRBV7-6, the J call TRBJ2-7; 7 nucleotides align to TRBD1. Trimming took 6 bases from V and 4 from J; bases not matched to a gene: 3. This CDR3 is built from 12 residues. Germline CDR1 is SGHVS and CDR2 is FNYEAQ. CDR3 residues: CASSTGEYEQYF. For the CDR3, the DNA is TGTGCCAGCAGTACAGGGGAGTACGAGCAGTACTTC.

The genes are TRBV15 and TRBJ2-7; TRBD1 matches at 10 bases. Germline assignment: CDR1 LNHNV and CDR2 YYDKDF (reference sequence). The trim removed 1 base at V and 3 bases at J, leaving 3 bases unmatched. The CDR3 has 15 amino acids. The CDR3 nucleotides read TGTGCCACCAGCAGAGGGACAGGGGGTTACTACGAGCAGTACTTC. It translates to CATSRGTGGYYEQYF.

The V call is TRBV28, the J call TRBJ2-6; TRBD1 aligns across 10 bases. V was clipped by 6 bases and J by 4 bases; unmatched bases: 9. The CDR3 length is 17 residues. Germline V lookup: CDR1 MDHEN, CDR2 SYDVKM. The DNA of the CDR3 is TGTGCCAGCAGGACCGGGACAGGGGACGCCGGGGCCAACGTCCTGACTTTC. This gives the protein CASRTGTGDAGANVLTF. The variable domain in full, with the rest retrieved from reference TRBV28 and TRBJ2-6, is DVKVTQSSRYLVKRTGEKVFLECVQDMDHENMFWYRQDPGLGLRLIYFSYDVKMKEKGDIPEGYSVSREKKERFSLILESASTNQTSMYLCASRTGTGDAGANVLTFGAGSRLTVL.

This chain joins TRBV27 and TRBJ1-5, with TRBD1 as a possible D gene (6 bases). Deletions cut 2 bases from V and 5 bases from J, with 16 bases between. This CDR3 has 16 amino acids. Looked up from germline, CDR1 is MNHEY and CDR2 is SMNVEV (reference sequence). CDR3 coding DNA: TGTGCCAGCAGTTTAAGTATCCGGGGGCGCGATCAGCCCCAGCATTTT. It yields the protein CASSLSIRGRDQPQHF.

The chain employs TRBV30 and TRBJ2-7; 14 bases fit TRBD2. The CDR3 contains 19 residues. Trimming at V came to 3 bases and at J to 2 bases, leaving 15 bases not matched to a gene. Germline values: CDR1 GTSNPN, CDR2 SVGIG (reference sequence). This CDR3 is CAWSRTRTSGRSTPYEQYF. The CDR3, as DNA: TGTGCCTGGAGCCGAACGAGGACTAGCGGGAGGAGTACCCCCTACGAGCAGTACTTC. Full variable domain (remainder filled in from reference TRBV30 and TRBJ2-7): SQTIHQWPATLVQPVGSPLSLECTVEGTSNPNLYWYRQAAGRGLQLLFYSVGIGQISSEVPQNLSASRPQDRQFILSSKKLLLSDSGFYLCAWSRTRTSGRSTPYEQYFGPGTRLTVT.

This clone was recorded once. The chain recombines TRBV20-1 with TRBJ2-3; D is ambiguous. The CDR3 is made up of 11 amino acids. Germline assignment: CDR1 DFQATT and CDR2 SNEGSKA (reference sequence). Trimming left V 6 bases short and J 6 bases short, with 10 bases between. CDR3 in amino acids: CSAYLGDTQYF. The DNA for the CDR3 is TGCAGTGCCTACCTCGGGGATACGCAGTATTTT.

This clone has a single count. V gene TRBV5-4 combines with J gene TRBJ2-7; TRBD1 matches 8 bases. In germline, CDR1 is SGHNT, CDR2 YYREEE (reference sequence). After removal of 4 bases from V and 9 bases from J, the junction contained 12 bases not matched to a gene. This CDR3 region has 14 residues. CDR3 nucleotide sequence: TGTGCCAGCAGCGTGGGACAGGACGCCCCTGGGCAGTACTTC. This translates into CASSVGQDAPGQYF.

The chain combines TRBV5-6 with TRBJ2-5; D unresolved. V lost 4 bases and J 4 bases, leaving 17 bases between the germline ends. The CDR3 covers 15 residues. In germline, CDR1 is SGHDT, CDR2 YYEEEE. The DNA of the CDR3 is TGTGCCAGCAGCCCCGGTATGGTCTCGGGAGAGACCCAGTACTTC. Its protein product is CASSPGMVSGETQYF.

This chain's CDR3 is CASSLATGYRYF. The CDR3 DNA sequence: TGCGCCAGCAGCTTGGCGACAGGGTATAGGTACTTC. The gene calls are TRBV5-1 and TRBJ2-7; 7 positions agree with TRBD1. CDR1 and CDR2 (germline): SGHRS, YFSETQ. V lost 0 bases and J lost 12; bases outside the gene matches: 6. The CDR3 is 12 residues long.

Details on this clone: Relative to the germline gene, one junction end is altered; a read error may explain this. The rearrangement uses TRBV19 and TRBJ1-2; D uncertain. Germline loops: CDR1 LNHDA, CDR2 SQIVND (reference sequence). CDR3 length equals 12 residues. The DNA of the CDR3 is TGTGCCAGCAGTATACACGACTATGGCTACACCTTC. This encodes CASSIHDYGYTF.

The chain links TRBV5-1 to TRBJ1-4; 10 nucleotides line up with TRBD1. Germline-derived CDR1 and CDR2 are SGHRS and YFSETQ. The V and J ends lost 4 bases and 6 bases, in that order; junction bases with no gene match: 9. This CDR3 has 16 amino acids. CDR3 residues: CASSPAGGTGDEKLFF. DNA for the CDR3: TGCGCCAGCAGCCCTGCCGGAGGGACAGGGGATGAAAAACTGTTTTTT. The full variable domain, completed using reference TRBV5-1 and TRBJ1-4, is KAGVTQTPRYLIKTRGQQVTLSCSPISGHRSVSWYQQTPGQGLQFLFEYFSETQRNKGNFPGRFSGRQFSNSRSEMNVSTLELGDSALYLCASSPAGGTGDEKLFFGSGTQLSVL.

V is TRBV10-3 and J is TRBJ1-2; TRBD1 matches 7 bases. Germline CDR1 ENHRY, CDR2 SYGVKD. The CDR3 spans 14 residues. Trimming at V came to 3 bases and at J to 2 bases, leaving 3 bases not matched to a gene. The CDR3 DNA is TGTGCCATCAGTGAACCGGGACAGAACTATGGCTACACCTTC. Protein sequence: CAISEPGQNYGYTF.

This chain uses TRBV12-5 with TRBJ2-3, with D unclear. The CDR3 has 15 residues. The germline V gene encodes CDR1 LGHNT and CDR2 FRNRAP. V was trimmed by 4 bases and J by 0 bases, leaving 11 bases between them. The CDR3 reads CASGSASGSTDTQYF. The CDR3 region has the DNA TGTGCTAGTGGTTCGGCCTCGGGTAGCACAGATACGCAGTATTTT. Full variable domain (missing parts from reference TRBV12-5 and TRBJ2-3): DARVTQTPRHKVTEMGQEVTMRCQPILGHNTVFWYRQTMMQGLELLAYFRNRAPLDDSGMPKDRFSAEMPDATLATLKIQPSEPRDSAVYFCASGSASGSTDTQYFGPGTRLTVL.

The chain joins TRBV6-6 to TRBJ1-1; tentatively, D is TRBD1 (5 bases). Trimming took 6 bases from V and 4 from J, leaving 9 bases between them. Germline CDR1 MNHNY, CDR2 SVGAGI (reference sequence). The length of the CDR3 is 12 residues. This CDR3 reads CASSPQGTEAFF. The DNA for the CDR3 is TGTGCCAGCAGCCCTCAGGGCACTGAAGCTTTCTTT.

The rearrangement links TRBV18 to TRBJ1-1; D ambiguous. The CDR3 sequence is 18 residues long. Germline assignment: CDR1 KGHSH and CDR2 LQKENI. The V gene lost 0 bases and the J gene lost 0 bases, with 17 bases spanning the gap. The CDR3 nucleotides are TGTGCCAGCTCACCACCGAGGTGGGAAAAAGCTATGAACACTGAAGCTTTCTTT. This translates into CASSPPRWEKAMNTEAFF.

The rearrangement uses TRBV18 and TRBJ2-7; tentatively, D is TRBD1 (5 bases). Germline V gene lookup returns CDR1 KGHSH and CDR2 LQKENI. V was clipped by 3 bases and J by 3 bases, with 15 bases between them. The CDR3 consists of 15 residues. In DNA, the CDR3 is TGTGCCAGCTCACCCAGGGTTTATCCTCACTACGAGCAGTACTTC. The encoded protein is CASSPRVYPHYEQYF.